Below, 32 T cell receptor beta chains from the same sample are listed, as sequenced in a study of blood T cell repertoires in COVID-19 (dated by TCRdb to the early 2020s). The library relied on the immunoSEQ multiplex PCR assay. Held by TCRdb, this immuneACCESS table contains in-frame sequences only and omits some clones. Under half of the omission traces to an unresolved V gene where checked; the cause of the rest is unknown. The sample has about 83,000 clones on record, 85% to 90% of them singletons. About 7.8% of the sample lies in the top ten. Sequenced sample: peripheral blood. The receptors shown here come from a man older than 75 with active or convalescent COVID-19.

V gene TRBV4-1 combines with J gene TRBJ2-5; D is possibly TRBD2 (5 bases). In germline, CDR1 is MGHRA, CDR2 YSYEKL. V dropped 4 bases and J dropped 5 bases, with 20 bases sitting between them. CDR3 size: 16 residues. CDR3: CASSRSRLRGNETQYF. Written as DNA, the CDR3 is TGCGCCAGCAGCCGATCCAGACTACGAGGGAATGAGACCCAGTACTTC.

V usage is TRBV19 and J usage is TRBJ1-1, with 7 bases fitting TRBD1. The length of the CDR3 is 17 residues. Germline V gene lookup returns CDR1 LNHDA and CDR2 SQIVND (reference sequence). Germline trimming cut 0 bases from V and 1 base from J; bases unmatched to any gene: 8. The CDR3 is CASSIEGDSEPNTEAFF. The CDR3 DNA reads TGTGCCAGTAGTATAGAGGGGGACAGTGAGCCGAACACTGAAGCTTTCTTT.

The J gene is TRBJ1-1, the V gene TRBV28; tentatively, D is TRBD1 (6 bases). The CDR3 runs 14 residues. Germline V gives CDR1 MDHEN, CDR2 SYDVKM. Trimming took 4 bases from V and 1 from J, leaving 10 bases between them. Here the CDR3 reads CASSYPDRNTEAFF. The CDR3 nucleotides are TGTGCCAGCAGTTACCCGGACAGGAACACTGAAGCTTTCTTT. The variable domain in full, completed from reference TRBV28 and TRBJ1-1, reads DVKVTQSSRYLVKRTGEKVFLECVQDMDHENMFWYRQDPGLGLRLIYFSYDVKMKEKGDIPEGYSVSREKKERFSLILESASTNQTSMYLCASSYPDRNTEAFFGQGTRLTVV.

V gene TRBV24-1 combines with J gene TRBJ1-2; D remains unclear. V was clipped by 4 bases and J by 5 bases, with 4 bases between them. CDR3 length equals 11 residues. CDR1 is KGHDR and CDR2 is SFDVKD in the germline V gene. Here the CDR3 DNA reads TGTGCCACCAGTGACAATTATGGCTACACCTTC. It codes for CATSDNYGYTF.

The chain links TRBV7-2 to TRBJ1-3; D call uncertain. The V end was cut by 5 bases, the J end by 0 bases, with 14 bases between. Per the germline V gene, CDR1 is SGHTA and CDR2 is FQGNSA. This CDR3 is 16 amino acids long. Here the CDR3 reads CASSLRRSDSGNTIYF. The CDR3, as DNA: TGTGCCAGCAGCCTTAGGAGGTCTGACTCTGGAAACACCATATATTTT.

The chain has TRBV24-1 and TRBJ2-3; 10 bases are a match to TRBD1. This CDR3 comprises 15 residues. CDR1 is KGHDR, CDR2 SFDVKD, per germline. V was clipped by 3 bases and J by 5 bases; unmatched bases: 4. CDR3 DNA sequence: TGTGCCACCAGTGATCACGGACAGGGGGAAGATACGCAGTATTTT. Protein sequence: CATSDHGQGEDTQYF.

The CDR3 DNA is TGTGCCAGCAGCCCAAGGGGGTTCCAAGAGACCCAGTACTTC. Amino acid sequence: CASSPRGFQETQYF. This chain connects TRBV7-9 to TRBJ2-5; tentative D call: TRBD1 (6 bases). The germline V gene has CDR1 SEHNR and CDR2 FQNEAQ (reference sequence). CDR3 length equals 14 residues. The V gene lost 5 bases and the J gene lost 1 base, with 11 bases spanning the gap.

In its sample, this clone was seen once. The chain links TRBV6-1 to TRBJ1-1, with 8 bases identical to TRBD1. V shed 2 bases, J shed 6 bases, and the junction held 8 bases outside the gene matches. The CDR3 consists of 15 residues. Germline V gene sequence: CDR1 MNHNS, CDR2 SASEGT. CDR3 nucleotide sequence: TGTGCCAGCAGTGAATGGGGACAGGTTATCCCTGAAGCTTTCTTT. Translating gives CASSEWGQVIPEAFF.

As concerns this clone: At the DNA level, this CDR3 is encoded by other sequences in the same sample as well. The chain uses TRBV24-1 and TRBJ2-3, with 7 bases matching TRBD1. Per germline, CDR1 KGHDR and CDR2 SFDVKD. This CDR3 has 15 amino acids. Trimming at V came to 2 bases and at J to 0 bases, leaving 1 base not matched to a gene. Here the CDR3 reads CATSDWTGSTDTQYF. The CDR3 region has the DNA TGTGCCACCAGTGATTGGACAGGTAGCACAGATACGCAGTATTTT.

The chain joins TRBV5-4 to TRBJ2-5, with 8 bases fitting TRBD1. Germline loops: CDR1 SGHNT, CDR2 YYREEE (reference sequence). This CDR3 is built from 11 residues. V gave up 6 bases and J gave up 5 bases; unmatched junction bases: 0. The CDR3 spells CASNRGETQYF. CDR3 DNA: TGTGCCAGCAACAGGGGGGAGACCCAGTACTTC.

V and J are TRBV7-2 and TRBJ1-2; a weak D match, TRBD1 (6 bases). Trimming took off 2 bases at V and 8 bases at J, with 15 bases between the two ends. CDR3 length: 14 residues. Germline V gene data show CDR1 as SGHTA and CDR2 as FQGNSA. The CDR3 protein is CASSLLPGQGGYTF. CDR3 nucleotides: TGTGCCAGCAGCTTACTGCCCGGCCAGGGGGGCTACACCTTC. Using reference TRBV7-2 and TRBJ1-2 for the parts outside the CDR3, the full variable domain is GAGVSQSPSNKVTEKGKDVELRCDPISGHTALYWYRQSLGQGLEFLIYFQGNSAPDKSGLPSDRFSAERTGGSVSTLTIQRTQQEDSAVYLCASSLLPGQGGYTFGSGTRLTVV.

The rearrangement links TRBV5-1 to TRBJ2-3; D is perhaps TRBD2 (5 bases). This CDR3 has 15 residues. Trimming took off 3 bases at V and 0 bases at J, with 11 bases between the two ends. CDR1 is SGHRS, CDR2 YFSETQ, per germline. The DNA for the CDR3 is TGCGCCAGCAGCTCAGTACTAGGGAGCACAGATACGCAGTATTTT. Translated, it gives CASSSVLGSTDTQYF.

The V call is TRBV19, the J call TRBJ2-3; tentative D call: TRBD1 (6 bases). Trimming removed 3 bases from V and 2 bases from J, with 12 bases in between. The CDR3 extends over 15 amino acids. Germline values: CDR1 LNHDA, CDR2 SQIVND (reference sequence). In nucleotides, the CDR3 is TGTGCCAGTAGTATCGACAGGCTTGACACAGATACGCAGTATTTT. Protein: CASSIDRLDTDTQYF.

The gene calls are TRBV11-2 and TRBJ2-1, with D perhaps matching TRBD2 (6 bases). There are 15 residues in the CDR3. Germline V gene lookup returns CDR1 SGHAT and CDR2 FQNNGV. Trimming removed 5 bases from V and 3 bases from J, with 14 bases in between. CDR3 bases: TGTGCCAGCAGCGCGGGACTTCCCAGCTACAATGAGCAGTTCTTC. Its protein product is CASSAGLPSYNEQFF.

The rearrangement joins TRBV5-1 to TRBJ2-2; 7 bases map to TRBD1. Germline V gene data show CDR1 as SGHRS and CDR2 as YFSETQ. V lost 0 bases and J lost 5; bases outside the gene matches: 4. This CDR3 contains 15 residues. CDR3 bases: TGCGCCAGCAGCTTGGAAGGGGGCAGGACCGGGGAGCTGTTTTTT. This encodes CASSLEGGRTGELFF.

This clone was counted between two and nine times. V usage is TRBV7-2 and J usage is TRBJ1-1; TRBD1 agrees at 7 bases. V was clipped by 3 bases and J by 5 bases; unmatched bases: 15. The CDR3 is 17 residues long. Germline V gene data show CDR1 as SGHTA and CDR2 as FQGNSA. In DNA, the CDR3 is TGTGCCAGCAGCTTCCTAGCGGGAGGGGGCCGTCGAACTGAAGCTTTCTTT. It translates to CASSFLAGGGRRTEAFF.

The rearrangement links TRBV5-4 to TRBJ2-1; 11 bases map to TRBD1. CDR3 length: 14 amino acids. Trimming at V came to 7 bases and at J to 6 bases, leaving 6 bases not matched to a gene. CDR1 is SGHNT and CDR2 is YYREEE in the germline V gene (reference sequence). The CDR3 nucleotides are TGTGCCAGCGCTGGACAGGGGGCGCGCAATGAGCAGTTCTTC. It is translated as CASAGQGARNEQFF. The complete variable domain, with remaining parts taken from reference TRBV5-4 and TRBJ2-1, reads ETGVTQSPTHLIKTRGQQVTLRCSSQSGHNTVSWYQQALGQGPQFIFQYYREEENGRGNFPPRFSGLQFPNYSSELNVNALELDDSALYLCASAGQGARNEQFFGPGTRLTVL.

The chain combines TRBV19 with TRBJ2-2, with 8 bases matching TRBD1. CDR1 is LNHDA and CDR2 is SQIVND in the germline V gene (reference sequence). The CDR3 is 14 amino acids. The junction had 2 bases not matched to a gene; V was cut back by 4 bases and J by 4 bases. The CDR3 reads CASSKDRVTGELFF. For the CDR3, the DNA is TGTGCCAGTAGTAAGGACAGGGTCACCGGGGAGCTGTTTTTT.

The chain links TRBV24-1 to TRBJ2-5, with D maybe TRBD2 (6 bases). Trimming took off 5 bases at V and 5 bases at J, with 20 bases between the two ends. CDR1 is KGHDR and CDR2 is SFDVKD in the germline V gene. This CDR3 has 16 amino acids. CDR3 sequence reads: CATSAGAGHSGETQYF. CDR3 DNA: TGTGCCACCAGTGCGGGAGCAGGCCATTCAGGGGAGACCCAGTACTTC.

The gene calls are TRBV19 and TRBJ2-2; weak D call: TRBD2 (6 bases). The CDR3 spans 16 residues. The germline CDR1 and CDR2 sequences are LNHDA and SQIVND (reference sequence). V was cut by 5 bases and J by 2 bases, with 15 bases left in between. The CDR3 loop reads CASSSGLGLNTGELFF. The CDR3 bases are TGTGCCAGTAGTTCAGGGTTGGGACTTAACACCGGGGAGCTGTTTTTT.

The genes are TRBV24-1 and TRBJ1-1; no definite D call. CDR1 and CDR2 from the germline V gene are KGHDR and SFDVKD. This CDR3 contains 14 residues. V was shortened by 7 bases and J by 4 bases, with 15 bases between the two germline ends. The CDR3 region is CATSPRGSTTEAFF. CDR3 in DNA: TGTGCCACCAGCCCCCGAGGGTCGACCACTGAAGCTTTCTTT.

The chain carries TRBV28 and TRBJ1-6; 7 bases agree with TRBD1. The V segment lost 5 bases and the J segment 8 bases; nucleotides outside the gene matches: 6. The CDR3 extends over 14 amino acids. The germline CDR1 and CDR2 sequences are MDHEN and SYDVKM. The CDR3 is CASSPGQHDSPLHF. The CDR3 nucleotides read TGTGCCAGCAGTCCGGGACAGCACGATTCACCCCTCCACTTT.

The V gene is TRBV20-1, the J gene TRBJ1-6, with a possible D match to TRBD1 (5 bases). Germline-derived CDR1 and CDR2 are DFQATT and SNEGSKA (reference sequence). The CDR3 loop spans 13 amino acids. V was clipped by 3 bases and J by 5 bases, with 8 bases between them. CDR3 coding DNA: TGCAGTGCTAGTAGACAGAATAATTCACCCCTCCACTTT. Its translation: CSASRQNNSPLHF.

The chain's CDR3 is CASRKLEGAKVRETQYF. In DNA, the CDR3 is TGTGCCAGCAGGAAATTAGAGGGTGCGAAGGTCCGGGAGACCCAGTACTTC. J is TRBJ2-5 and V is TRBV28, with D tentatively TRBD2 (5 bases). The germline V gene encodes CDR1 MDHEN and CDR2 SYDVKM. The V gene lost 6 bases and the J gene lost 5 bases, with 25 bases spanning the gap. The CDR3 runs 17 residues.

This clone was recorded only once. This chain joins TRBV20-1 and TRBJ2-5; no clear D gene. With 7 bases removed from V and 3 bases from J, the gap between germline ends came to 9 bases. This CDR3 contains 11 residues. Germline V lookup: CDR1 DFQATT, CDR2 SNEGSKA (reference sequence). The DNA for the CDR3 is TGCAGTGTCTGCCCGGAAGAGACCCAGTACTTC. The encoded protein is CSVCPEETQYF.

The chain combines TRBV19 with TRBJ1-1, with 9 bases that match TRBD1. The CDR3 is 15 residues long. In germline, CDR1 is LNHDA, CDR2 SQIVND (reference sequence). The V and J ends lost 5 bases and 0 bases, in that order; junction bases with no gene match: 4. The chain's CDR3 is CASSPHRGLNTEAFF. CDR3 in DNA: TGTGCCAGTAGTCCCCACAGGGGGCTGAACACTGAAGCTTTCTTT.

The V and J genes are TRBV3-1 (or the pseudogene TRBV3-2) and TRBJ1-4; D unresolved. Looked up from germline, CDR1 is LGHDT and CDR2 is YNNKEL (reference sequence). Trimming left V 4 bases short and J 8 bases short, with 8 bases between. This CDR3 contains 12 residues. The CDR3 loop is CASSPRGEKLFF. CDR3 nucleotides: TGTGCCAGCAGCCCCCGCGGGGAAAAACTGTTTTTT.

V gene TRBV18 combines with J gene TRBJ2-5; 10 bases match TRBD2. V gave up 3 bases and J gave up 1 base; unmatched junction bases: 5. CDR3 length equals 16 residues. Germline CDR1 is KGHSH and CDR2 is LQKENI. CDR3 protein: CASSPQLAGRQETQYF. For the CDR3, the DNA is TGTGCCAGCTCACCTCAACTAGCGGGACGCCAAGAGACCCAGTACTTC.

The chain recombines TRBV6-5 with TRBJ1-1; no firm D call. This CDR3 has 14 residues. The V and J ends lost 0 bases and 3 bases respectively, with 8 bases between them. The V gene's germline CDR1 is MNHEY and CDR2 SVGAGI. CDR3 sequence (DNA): TGTGCCAGCAGTTACTCGGGCCAGGACACTGAAGCTTTCTTT. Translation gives CASSYSGQDTEAFF.

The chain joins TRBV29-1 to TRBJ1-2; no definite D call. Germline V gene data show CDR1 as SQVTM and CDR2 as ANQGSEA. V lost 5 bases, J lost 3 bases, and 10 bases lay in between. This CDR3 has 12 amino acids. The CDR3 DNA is TGCAGCGTTTGGGAGGGAGACTATGGCTACACCTTC. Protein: CSVWEGDYGYTF.

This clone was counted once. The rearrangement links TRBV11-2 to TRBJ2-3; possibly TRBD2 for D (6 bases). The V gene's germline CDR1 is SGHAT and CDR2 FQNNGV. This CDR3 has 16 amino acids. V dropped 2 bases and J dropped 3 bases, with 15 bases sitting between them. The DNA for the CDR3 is TGTGCCAGCAGCTTAAGGGCGGGGCGGGGTACAGATACGCAGTATTTT. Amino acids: CASSLRAGRGTDTQYF.

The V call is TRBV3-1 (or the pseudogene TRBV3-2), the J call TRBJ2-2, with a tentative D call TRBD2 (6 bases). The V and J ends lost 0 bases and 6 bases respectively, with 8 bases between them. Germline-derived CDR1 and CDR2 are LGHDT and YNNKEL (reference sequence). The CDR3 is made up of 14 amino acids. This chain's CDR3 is CASSQDPSAGELFF. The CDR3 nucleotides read TGTGCCAGCAGCCAAGACCCTAGCGCCGGGGAGCTGTTTTTT.